This entry lists 17 T cell receptor beta chains sequenced from one sample in a study of T-cell memory formation after mild COVID-19. A single record per CDR3 protein comes from TCRdb applying MiXCR to the 5' RACE reads. This sample has 470,000 or so distinct CDR3 sequences, with roughly 18% found just once. Sequencing was carried out using PBMCs or a T cell subset sorted from them (not recorded which). The receptor set was obtained from a man in his late teens or twenties who had mild COVID-19 (a few samples of this study predate the infection). Cell type and time point are not known.

The rearrangement joins TRBV28 to TRBJ2-7; no definite D call. With 1 base removed from V and 7 bases from J, the gap between germline ends came to 11 bases. The CDR3 contains 13 residues. Germline-derived CDR1 and CDR2 are MDHEN and SYDVKM. The CDR3 bases are TGTGCCAGCAGTTTATTTCTATCAGGAGAGCAGTACGTC. It translates to CASSLFLSGEQYV.

The V and J genes are TRBV29-1 and TRBJ2-7; D perhaps matches TRBD2 (6 bases). V dropped 7 bases and J dropped 1 base, with 14 bases sitting between them. The germline V gene has CDR1 SQVTM and CDR2 ANQGSEA. CDR3 length: 13 residues. The CDR3 loop is CSGLSGVSYEQYF. As DNA, the CDR3 is TGCAGCGGCCTTTCGGGGGTGTCCTACGAGCAGTACTTC.

The table lists this clonotype with a few counts. The chain couples TRBV3-1 to TRBJ1-2; 9 bases fit TRBD1. V shed 6 bases, J shed 6 bases, and the junction held 8 bases outside the gene matches. CDR1 LGHDT and CDR2 YNNKEL come from the germline V gene (reference sequence). This CDR3 is 14 amino acids long. CDR3 bases: TGTGCCAGCAGGGGACAGGGCCGAGGGGATGGCTACACCTTC. Translation: CASRGQGRGDGYTF.

This clonotype appeared many times. V usage is TRBV7-2 and J usage is TRBJ2-3; D is possibly TRBD1 or TRBD2 (5 bases each). V was clipped by 5 bases and J by 6 bases, with 15 bases between them. Germline CDR1 SGHTA, CDR2 FQGNSA. The CDR3 length is 14 residues. The CDR3: CASSRRDGRDTQYF. The CDR3 DNA is TGTGCCAGCAGCCGCCGGGACGGCAGGGATACGCAGTATTTT.

This clonotype appeared a few times. The chain carries TRBV2 and TRBJ1-1; TRBD1 matches 11 bases. The CDR3 sequence is 13 residues long. The J segment lost 8 bases and the V segment lost 6 bases, leaving 5 bases of the junction unmatched. The V gene's germline CDR1 is SNHLY and CDR2 FYNNEI. The CDR3: CASRVGTGGEAFF. In DNA, the CDR3 is TGTGCCAGCAGGGTCGGGACAGGGGGAGAAGCTTTCTTT.

This rearrangement joins TRBV5-1 to TRBJ2-2; 7 nucleotides line up with TRBD2. Germline V gene data show CDR1 as SGHRS and CDR2 as YFSETQ. The CDR3 is 18 amino acids. The ends lost 4 bases at V and 0 bases at J; junction bases unmatched: 12. CDR3 region: CASSQGGLADSNTGELFF. DNA of the CDR3: TGCGCCAGCAGCCAGGGTGGGCTAGCGGACTCGAACACCGGGGAGCTGTTTTTT.

The table lists this clonotype with a few counts. The V gene is TRBV9, the J gene TRBJ2-1, with 8 bases identical to TRBD2. Germline values: CDR1 SGDLS, CDR2 YYNGEE. The V gene end was trimmed by 5 bases and the J gene end by 6 bases; junction bases not matched to a gene: 10. CDR3 length equals 15 residues. The CDR3 region is CASSPPGLVFNEQFF. CDR3 sequence (DNA): TGTGCCAGCAGTCCTCCGGGACTAGTATTCAATGAGCAGTTCTTC.

This clonotype was found a few times. The V call is TRBV4-3, the J call TRBJ2-5; D may be TRBD2 (6 bases). V lost 4 bases to trimming and J lost 5 bases, with 17 bases between them. The CDR3 is 15 residues long. Germline CDR1 reads LGHNA; CDR2 reads YSLEER. Here the CDR3 reads CASSPTSRTGETQYF. The CDR3 DNA reads TGCGCCAGCAGCCCGACTAGTAGGACGGGGGAGACCCAGTACTTC.

The genes are TRBV28 and TRBJ2-3; 7 bases are shared with TRBD1. Per the germline V gene, CDR1 is MDHEN and CDR2 is SYDVKM. Unmatched junction bases numbered 13, after V lost 5 bases and J lost 2 bases. The CDR3 spans 17 residues. CDR3 protein: CASSLPGQSLYTDTQYF. The DNA for the CDR3 is TGTGCCAGCAGTCTCCCGGGACAGAGCCTTTACACAGATACGCAGTATTTT.

The genes are TRBV6-1 and TRBJ2-1, with D perhaps TRBD2 (7 bases). CDR3 length: 10 residues. CDR1 and CDR2 (germline): MNHNS, SASEGT. V was cut by 9 bases and J by 9 bases, with 9 bases left in between. The CDR3 protein is CASAGAEQFF. CDR3 nucleotide sequence: TGTGCCAGTGCGGGGGCTGAGCAGTTCTTC.

This sequence joins TRBV3-1 and TRBJ1-2; D uncertain. Germline loops: CDR1 LGHDT, CDR2 YNNKEL (reference sequence). The ends were cut back, 1 base at V and 6 bases at J, with 15 bases in the middle. The CDR3 is made up of 15 amino acids. CDR3 loop: CASSQGRGINDGYTF. The CDR3 DNA reads TGTGCCAGCAGCCAAGGACGAGGGATTAATGATGGCTACACCTTC.

Here the CDR3 reads CASSLWGAQPQHF. The CDR3 DNA reads TGTGCCAGCAGTTTATGGGGGGCTCAGCCCCAGCATTTT. The rearrangement uses TRBV28 and TRBJ1-5, with D possibly TRBD1 on 6 matching bases. In germline, CDR1 is MDHEN, CDR2 SYDVKM. Trimming left V 0 bases short and J 6 bases short, with 6 bases between. The CDR3 runs to 13 residues.

The chain employs TRBV12-3 or TRBV12-4 and TRBJ2-1; 7 bases are a match to TRBD1. V lost 5 bases and J lost 5; bases outside the gene matches: 6. CDR3 size: 14 residues. The CDR3 protein is CASSDRVADNEQFF. CDR3 DNA: TGTGCCAGCAGTGACAGGGTTGCGGACAATGAGCAGTTCTTC.

This clonotype was recorded a few times. This chain uses TRBV20-1 with TRBJ2-3; 7 bases agree with TRBD1. Trimming at V came to 5 bases and at J to 6 bases, leaving 17 bases not matched to a gene. CDR1 DFQATT and CDR2 SNEGSKA come from the germline V gene (reference sequence). The CDR3 is 16 amino acids. CDR3: CSAPLKTGTTQDTQYF. Here the CDR3 DNA reads TGCAGTGCTCCTCTCAAGACAGGGACCACACAGGATACGCAGTATTTT.

This clonotype was detected a few times. This chain connects TRBV19 to TRBJ2-2; 8 nucleotides align to TRBD1. The CDR3 sequence is 14 residues long. Germline-derived CDR1 and CDR2 are LNHDA and SQIVND (reference sequence). J gave up 4 bases and V 9 bases, and 7 bases lay outside the gene matches. CDR3 amino acids: CASLGQGATGELFF. Here the CDR3 DNA reads TGTGCCAGCCTCGGACAGGGTGCCACCGGGGAGCTGTTTTTT.

This clonotype was seen at least ten times. The rearrangement uses TRBV10-1 and TRBJ2-3; D remains unclear. The CDR3 spans 12 residues. Trimming shortened V by 5 bases and J by 0 bases, and 3 bases separated the two germline ends. Germline lookup yields CDR1 WNHNN and CDR2 SYGVQD (reference sequence). CDR3 region: CASSKSTDTQYF. The CDR3 nucleotides read TGCGCCAGCAGTAAAAGCACAGATACGCAGTATTTT.

The chain is built from TRBV3-1 and TRBJ2-7; D unresolved. Germline-derived CDR1 and CDR2 are LGHDT and YNNKEL (reference sequence). There are 15 residues in the CDR3. Trimming removed 0 bases at V and 0 bases at J, with 9 bases between. This CDR3 reads CASSQEIRFSYEQYF. DNA for the CDR3: TGTGCCAGCAGCCAAGAGATCAGGTTCTCCTACGAGCAGTACTTC.